The clone carrying this T cell receptor beta chain was seen repeatedly, ten times or more. Its antigen is unknown. The junction differs from germline at one of its ends, possibly a read error. This specimen comes from a study of CD8+CD57+ T cells in acquired aplastic anemia. Notes on the study in general: Patients and controls shared twenty-nine CD8+ CDR3 sequences, highly expressed in patients.

Selection for sequencing was limited to patients who had shown CD8+CD57+ cell expansion by flow cytometry. Genomic DNA templated the TCR beta VDJ and CDR3 profiling. TCRdb redid the calling of the reads with MiXCR, one entry per CDR3 protein. Of hundreds of thousands of distinct CDR3 sequences listed, around a third are singletons. The CDR3 has 13 amino acids. CDR1 is SNHLY, CDR2 FYNNEI, per germline. Sequenced: sorted CD4+, CD8+, or CD8+CD57+ T cells (not recorded which) from PBMCs. V and J are TRBV2 and TRBJ1-4; D gene unclear. The receptor's source is a human donor with aplastic anemia. CDR3 loop: CASSEGSGEKLFF. CDR3 sequence (DNA): TGTGCCAGCAGCGAAGGGAGTGGTGAAAAACTGTTTTTT.